The present entry profiles one TCR beta chain with its context. This clone appeared a single time. Its specific antigen is unknown. Base qualities are not recorded, but no much larger clone differs from it by a single base. The source of the sample is a study of shared clonotypes between healthy human individuals (dated by TCRdb to about 2020). About the full investigation: The cohort comprised two women and a few men aged 18 to 49 years. For each donor, three plates each were used for CD4 naive and CD4 memory, two plates were used for CD8 naive, and one plate was used for CD8 memory. The study deeply sequenced blood TCR repertoires of about five healthy adults to estimate repertoire size and the extent of clonotype sharing between individuals. To increase sequencing depth and limit assay-specific biases, different laboratories used diverse techniques to prepare libraries and sequence TCR repertoires. Between about 0.8 and 9 billion PBMCs per donor were obtained by leukapheresis. Study-level results and caveats: Estimated clonotype richness was generally larger for naive than for memory subsets. The genetic and exposure-history diversity represented was limited by the small number of donors. Rarefaction of sorted-subset datasets indicated incomplete sequencing despite the large sequencing depth. Sampling was limited to blood, and TCR repertoires in tissue likely differ from TCR repertoires in blood. Based on pairwise subsampling, the degree of clonotype sharing among donors was expected to be affected by sequencing depth. Across a handful of donors, 4.5% to 6.5% of naive CD4, more than 3% of naive CD8, under 2.5% of memory CD4, and 0.4% of memory CD8 clonotypes were shared. Compared with non-shared clonotypes, the clonotypes found in all four sorted-subset donors had higher generation probabilities.

The CDR3 numbers 13 residues from cysteine through phenylalanine. Only the CDR3 part of the read is kept: 39 bases, read in frame from the first base. From V the trimming removes 10 bases and from J it removes 0 bases, while the gene matches leave 4 bases of the junction unaccounted for. The germline V gene (reference sequence) specifies SEHNR as CDR1 and FQNEAQ as CDR2. Using the deep immunoSEQ assay, TCR CDR3 regions were amplified from genomic DNA by multiplex PCR. Extracted genomic DNA from each cell subset was distributed evenly across all wells of several immunoSEQ 96-well plates, and each plate was treated as a replicate. Each replicate PCR for sorted subsets received roughly 0.2 ug genomic DNA, equal to about 30,000 T cell genomes. Purified libraries were measured with a Qubit 3.0 fluorometer, size-checked on a Bioanalyzer 2100, and measured again with the KAPA Library Quantification kit. Each immunoSEQ 96-well plate was sequenced on its own single-read 150-cycle Illumina NextSeq 550 flow cell. Turning to the authors' computational methods: Because the immunoSEQ output held only junctional sequences and lacked quality scores, the filtering could not match the filtering applied to full-length reads. To assign V/J genes and CDR3, sequences were annotated using PyIR, a Python wrapper for IgBLAST v1.9, with IMGT germline references. Reads with weak V/J assignments (E-value above 1e-6), missing CDR3, stop codons, out-of-frame junctions, or ambiguous translated residues were removed. A V3J clonotype was defined by an identical inferred V gene, J gene, and CDR3 amino acid sequence. Percentage overlap between repertoires was calculated by dividing the number of shared unique clonotypes by the size of the smaller repertoire. RTK rarefaction, the Chao1 estimator, and Recon v2.1 estimates of unobserved clonotypes were used to assess repertoire richness. Generation probabilities for all TCRbeta clonotypes obtained by the gDNA method from a handful of donors were computed using OLGA. TCRdb obtained this table from immuneACCESS and retained in-frame rearrangements with V and J assigned. These tables miss some clones; where compared with another copy, unresolved V genes account for less than half of the shortfall, and the remainder is unexplained. V and J calls and clone size are copied from that table; D and trimming were computed from the DNA. The sample records about 580,000 clones, about 98% of which are singletons. The top ten clones comprise approximately 0.3% of the sample.

CD8 naive samples were obtained by positive selection for CCR7 among CD45RO-negative cells, yielding a CD45RA+CCR7+ population from which TemRA cells were excluded. Donors were healthy HIV-negative adults with no recently reported acute infections or vaccinations. Only Caucasian adults living in Nashville, Tennessee, USA were represented among the donors. Blood was collected by leukapheresis, and PBMCs were isolated by Ficoll-Histopaque density gradient centrifugation and then cryopreserved in liquid nitrogen vapor phase. Analytical flow cytometry was used to check the purity and quantity of every magnetically sorted T cell population. Each sorted fraction had its genomic DNA isolated and then quantified by UV absorbance on a Nanodrop 2000c.

Specimen: naive CD8+ T cells sorted from blood. The sample's cell subset or site label, in plain terms: CD45RA+CCR7+. This receptor was taken from a young man in good health. The sequence is built from TRBV7-9 and TRBJ2-7; 9 nucleotides in the junction match TRBD2. The CDR3 amino acid sequence is: CAIRTSASYEQYF. The sequenced DNA: TGTGCCATCCGGACTAGCGCCTCCTACGAGCAGTACTTC.